Described below is a single T cell receptor (beta chain) sequence and its context. The clone's antigen remains unknown. No base qualities exist here, and no much larger clone lies one base off it. Reading from cysteine to phenylalanine, the CDR3 counts 15 amino acids. Only the CDR3 DNA stays, 45 bases, in frame from base 1. Germline trimming: 1 base from V, 7 bases from J; junction bases outside gene matches: 6. Sequences SGHTS (CDR1) and YDEGEE (CDR2) are obtained from the germline V gene. Using the deep immunoSEQ assay, TCR CDR3 regions were amplified from genomic DNA by multiplex PCR. Genomic DNA extracted from each cell subset was distributed evenly over all wells of several immunoSEQ 96-well plates, and each plate served as one replicate. For unsorted PBMC, each replicate PCR was loaded with approximately 300 ng genomic DNA, equivalent to around 30,000 T cell genomes. Ten immunoSEQ deep assay plates were used to sequence unsorted PBMC genomic DNA. Purified libraries were measured with a Qubit 3.0 fluorometer, size-checked on a Bioanalyzer 2100, and measured again with the KAPA Library Quantification kit. A separate single-read 150-cycle Illumina NextSeq 550 flow cell was used to sequence each immunoSEQ 96-well plate. As for the authors' bioinformatics: Because only junctional sequences without quality scores were contained in the immunoSEQ output, filtering matching that applied to full-length reads could not be performed. To assign V/J genes and CDR3, sequences were annotated against IMGT germline references using PyIR, a Python wrapper for IgBLAST v1.9. Reads were removed for weak V/J assignments (E-value above 1e-6), missing CDR3, stop codons, out-of-frame junctions, or ambiguous translated residues. V3J clonotypes were defined as sequences sharing an identical inferred V gene, J gene, and CDR3 amino acid sequence. To compute the percentage overlap between repertoires, the number of shared unique clonotypes was divided by the size of the smaller repertoire. Three approaches were used to assess repertoire richness: RTK rarefaction, the Chao1 estimator, and Recon v2.1 estimates of unobserved clonotypes. TCRdb limited this immuneACCESS table to in-frame rearrangements with V and J called. A share of clones is missing; checked studies link under half to unresolved V genes, and the rest is unexplained. That table furnishes V, J and clone size, whereas the DNA furnished D and trimming. In all, the sample holds hundreds of thousands of clones, and 70% to 80% of those were seen once. The ten top clones hold approximately 13% of the sample.

This entry comes from a study of shared clonotypes between healthy human individuals (TCRdb year 2020). About the investigation overall: The cohort comprised two women and a few men aged 18 to 49 years. Libraries were prepared and TCR repertoires were sequenced by different laboratories using diverse techniques, in order to increase sequencing depth and limit assay-specific biases. Leukapheresis yielded between about 0.85 and 10 billion PBMCs per donor. To estimate repertoire size and how much clonotype sharing occurs between individuals, the study deeply sequenced the blood TCR repertoires of roughly 5 healthy adults. On the study overall, not on this receptor specifically: Sampling was restricted to blood, and TCR repertoires in tissue are likely to differ from TCR repertoires in blood. Pairwise subsampling led to the expectation that sequencing depth would affect the degree of clonotype sharing among donors. Because the study included only a small number of donors, the genetic and exposure-history diversity represented was limited.

The donors were healthy, HIV-negative adults with no recently reported acute infections or vaccinations. Only Caucasian adults living in Nashville, Tennessee, USA were represented among the donors. In the unsorted samples, some 94 million PBMCs were counted, and genomic DNA was extracted using the QIAamp DNA Blood Mini kit. Blood was obtained by leukapheresis, after which PBMCs were separated by Ficoll-Histopaque density gradient centrifugation and cryopreserved in liquid nitrogen vapor phase. In this chain, TRBV5-8 is recombined with TRBJ1-5; TRBD1 lines up with 9 middle nucleotides. The TCR sequence derives from a woman in her 40s in good health. Some clones in this sample may be carry-over from other donors' samples. The sample was PBMCs. The CDR3 protein is CASSLLRQGVQPQHF. The DNA is TGTGCCAGCAGCTTGCTACGACAGGGGGTCCAGCCCCAGCATTTT.